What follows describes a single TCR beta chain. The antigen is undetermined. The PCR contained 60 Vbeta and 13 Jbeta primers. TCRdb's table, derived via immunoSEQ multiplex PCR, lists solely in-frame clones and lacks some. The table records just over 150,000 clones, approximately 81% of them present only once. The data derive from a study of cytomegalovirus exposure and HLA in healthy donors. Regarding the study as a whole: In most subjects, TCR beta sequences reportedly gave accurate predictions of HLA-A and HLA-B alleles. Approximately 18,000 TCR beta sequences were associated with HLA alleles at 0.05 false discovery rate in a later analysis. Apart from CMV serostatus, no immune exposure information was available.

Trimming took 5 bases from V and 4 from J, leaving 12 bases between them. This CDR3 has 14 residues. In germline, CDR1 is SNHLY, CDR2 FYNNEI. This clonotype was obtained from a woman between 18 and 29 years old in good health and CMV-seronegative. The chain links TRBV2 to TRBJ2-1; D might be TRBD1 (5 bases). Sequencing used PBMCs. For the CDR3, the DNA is TGTGCCAGCAGTCCCCGGACATTATACAATGAGCAGTTCTTC. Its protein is CASSPRTLYNEQFF.